This T cell receptor (beta chain) was found in a study of T cell responses to AZD1222 COVID-19 vaccine. Study-wide points: There were repertoire samples only from the period after the peak T cell response.

In regard to this clone: The antigen is not known.

V was trimmed by 0 bases and J by 0 bases, leaving 14 bases between them. Germline V CDR1 and CDR2: MGHRA, YSYEKL. This CDR3 has 18 amino acids. Libraries were prepared by immunoSEQ multiplex PCR; TCRdb keeps only in-frame clonotypes and omits some of them. The profile shows about 120,000 clones, roughly 93% of them singletons. This specimen was peripheral blood, taken on day 0 of AZD1222 vaccination. This clonotype was obtained from an adult in good health. The chain joins TRBV4-1 to TRBJ1-4; no reliable D call. CDR3 in amino acids: CASSQDPADSSTNEKLFF. In nucleotides, the CDR3 is TGCGCCAGCAGCCAAGATCCCGCAGATAGTTCAACTAATGAAAAACTGTTTTTT.